One TCR beta chain is described in this entry. There is no known antigen for this receptor. No base quality values were provided; no much bigger clone lies one nucleotide off. This sample was included in a study of T-cell reconstitution after alpha-beta-depleted transplantation in children (dated by TCRdb to 2016 to 2017). Broadly, across the study: Using TCR repertoire profiling, the study followed T-cell immune reconstitution in a quantitative way in children after TCRalphabeta/CD19-depleted allogeneic hematopoietic cell transplantation.

Trimmed from V: 3 bases; trimmed from J: 1 base; junction bases lacking a gene match: 7. From cysteine to phenylalanine, the CDR3 is 16 amino acids long. Only the CDR3 region is kept as DNA, spanning 48 bases read in frame from base 1. Based on the germline V gene, the CDR1 and CDR2 sequences are SGHRS and YFSETQ. Receptors were amplified or captured by PCR. For sequencing, an Illumina HiSeq 2500 was employed. Molecular barcoding was employed in the preparation of TCR libraries, with unique molecular identifiers being used to normalize TCRbeta repertoire quantification. Using fastp trimming at Q25 and MiXCR clonotype assembly, TCRdb reanalyzed the public sequencing data and kept in-frame beta chains. CDR3 protein duplicates are merged, each entry listing the most common genes and DNA. A total of about 400,000 distinct CDR3 sequences appear in this sample, about a fifth of them only once. Of the sample, less than 4.5% is held by the ten largest clones.

The chain couples TRBV5-1 to TRBJ2-1; TRBD2 matches 7 bases in the middle. The receptor was isolated from a human donor who donated a stem cell graft to a child with acute myeloid leukemia. This sample comprised PBMCs from the stem cell graft donor, obtained from the stem cell graft. The CDR3 loop reads CASSSSGGLSYNEQFF. The nucleotide sequence is given as TGCGCCAGCAGCTCGTCGGGAGGACTATCCTACAATGAGCAGTTCTTC. With the rest looked up from the reference TRBV5-1 and TRBJ2-1 genes rather than sequenced, the full variable domain is KAGVTQTPRYLIKTRGQQVTLSCSPISGHRSVSWYQQTPGQGLQFLFEYFSETQRNKGNFPGRFSGRQFSNSRSEMNVSTLELGDSALYLCASSSSGGLSYNEQFFGPGTRLTVL.